The entry that follows covers one T cell receptor beta chain sequence. The data derive from a study of blood T cell repertoires in COVID-19. About the research overall: Acute and convalescent COVID-19 specimens originated in the United States, Italy and Spain.

V lost 6 bases and J 4 bases, leaving 17 bases between the germline ends. Germline CDR1 SGDLS, CDR2 YYNGEE. The CDR3 is made up of 16 amino acids. Clones were sequenced by immunoSEQ multiplex PCR, and TCRdb holds only the in-frame ones, with some missing. The profile covers 280,000 or so clones, with around 89% appearing a single time and approximately 1.5% taken by the ten largest. The sample consisted of PBMCs or T cells enriched from blood (not recorded which). This clonotype originated in a woman younger than 30 with acute COVID-19. The gene calls are TRBV9 and TRBJ2-6, with a weak D call TRBD1 (6 bases). The CDR3 sequence: CASMMGAQAGANVLTF. CDR3 nucleotide sequence: TGTGCCAGCATGATGGGGGCGCAGGCCGGGGCCAACGTCCTGACTTTC.